This TCR beta chain was obtained from a study of graft-versus-host responses after intestinal transplantation. About the research overall: Anti-thymocyte globulin induction was given to all recipients, followed by tacrolimus and steroids for two to four years.

Sequenced by immunoSEQ multiplex PCR; TCRdb stores in-frame clones only, minus some. Here the sample spans tens of thousands of clones, 94% being singletons. A single count supports this clone. Its specificity is not known. Whole-study results and caveats: Early after transplant, HvG clones declined as circulating GvH clones peaked. Patients with graft-donor T cell macrochimerism had high graft-versus-host to host-versus-graft clonal ratios in allografts.

Trimming removed 2 bases from V and 5 bases from J, with 10 bases in between. Germline lookup yields CDR1 MNHEY and CDR2 SMNVEV (reference sequence). The CDR3 loop spans 13 amino acids. The V and J genes are TRBV27 and TRBJ2-7; no clear D. The clonotype was recovered from a human donor who received an intestinal transplant. The source was unstimulated CD8+ T cells sorted from spleen or lymph node cells, collected before intestinal transplant. The CDR3 region has the DNA TGTGCCAGCAGTTTAACGGCAGTCCACGAGCAGTACTTC. It translates to CASSLTAVHEQYF.